The 31 T cell receptor beta chains reported below all come from one sample, sequenced in a study of CD8 T cells in Susac syndrome. The RNA input was about 0.5 to 1 ug, and it was reverse transcribed with random hexamers. TCRdb passed the immunoSEQ multiplex PCR reads through MiXCR, listing each CDR3 protein once. The data show about 180,000 distinct CDR3 sequences, roughly 95% seen once. Sequences were obtained from CD8+ T cells from PBMCs. These receptors originate from a human donor with multiple sclerosis.

V is TRBV9 and J is TRBJ2-1; 9 bases map to TRBD2. J was trimmed by 4 bases and V by 0 bases; bases with no gene match: 2. Germline V lookup: CDR1 SGDLS, CDR2 YYNGEE. This CDR3 has 15 residues. CDR3 sequence (DNA): TGTGCCAGCAGCGTAGTGGGACTAGCTTACAATGAGCAGTTCTTC. It specifies CASSVVGLAYNEQFF.

The chain combines TRBV20-1 with TRBJ2-7, with 14 bases that match TRBD2. V dropped 3 bases and J dropped 4; count of bases not matched to a gene: 2. CDR3 size: 14 residues. Per germline, CDR1 DFQATT and CDR2 SNEGSKA (reference sequence). CDR3 coding DNA: TGCAGTGCTAGGGGACTAGCGGGAGAATACGAGCAGTACTTC. Amino acids: CSARGLAGEYEQYF.

This chain joins TRBV11-2 and TRBJ2-3, with D uncertain. The CDR3 totals 16 residues. Germline V lookup: CDR1 SGHAT, CDR2 FQNNGV. The V and J ends lost 4 bases and 2 bases respectively, with 16 bases between them. CDR3 DNA sequence: TGTGCCAGCAGCTACATAGCTGAACCAGTCACAGATACGCAGTATTTT. Amino acids: CASSYIAEPVTDTQYF.

This clonotype was observed once. The rearrangement uses TRBV7-3 and TRBJ1-2; no firm D call. CDR1 and CDR2 (germline): SGHTA, FQGTGA. Between the trimmed V and J ends, which lost 0 bases and 2 bases, there was a span of 10 bases. There are 15 residues in the CDR3. CDR3 DNA: TGTGCCAGCAGCTTAACGGGAGTCGGGAACTATGGCTACACCTTC. Amino acid sequence: CASSLTGVGNYGYTF.

The rearrangement links TRBV9 to TRBJ2-1, with 7 bases lining up with TRBD2. CDR3 length: 13 residues. The germline V gene has CDR1 SGDLS and CDR2 YYNGEE. V lost 3 bases to trimming and J lost 6 bases; unmatched junction nucleotides: 3. The CDR3 DNA sequence: TGTGCCAGCAGCGCTGGGACTATCAATGAGCAGTTCTTC. It is translated as CASSAGTINEQFF.

The CDR3 is CSAGPLAGGEGYF. The DNA of the CDR3 is TGCAGTGCTGGACCGCTAGCGGGAGGTGAGGGGTACTTC. The chain employs TRBV20-1 and TRBJ2-7, with TRBD2 matching over 11 bases. Trimming took 5 bases from V and 12 from J; bases not matched to a gene: 12. The V gene's germline CDR1 is DFQATT and CDR2 SNEGSKA (reference sequence). The CDR3 contains 13 residues.

This clonotype is a singleton in its sample. The chain uses TRBV9 and TRBJ1-1, with TRBD1 matching 7 bases. The CDR3 sequence is 15 residues long. Unmatched junction bases numbered 6, after V lost 4 bases and J lost 0 bases. The germline V gene has CDR1 SGDLS and CDR2 YYNGEE. The CDR3 here is CASSPYRGMNTEAFF. DNA for the CDR3: TGTGCCAGCAGCCCTTACAGGGGCATGAACACTGAAGCTTTCTTT.

The chain uses TRBV3-1 and TRBJ2-5, with D possibly TRBD2 on 6 matching bases. The V gene's germline CDR1 is LGHDT and CDR2 YNNKEL (reference sequence). The length of the CDR3 is 15 residues. Trimming shortened V by 0 bases and J by 4 bases, and 12 bases separated the two germline ends. CDR3 in DNA: TGTGCCAGCAGCCAAGATGTCGTGGGGGGAGAGACCCAGTACTTC. Encoded protein: CASSQDVVGGETQYF.

The chain is built from TRBV20-1 and TRBJ2-1; 12 bases are shared with TRBD2. The CDR3 extends over 15 amino acids. The V and J ends lost 0 bases and 8 bases, in that order; junction bases with no gene match: 5. CDR1 is DFQATT and CDR2 is SNEGSKA in the germline V gene (reference sequence). Here the CDR3 DNA reads TGCAGTGCTAGAGATCGGACTAGCGGGATCTATGAGCAGTTCTTC. Protein: CSARDRTSGIYEQFF.

The V and J genes are TRBV7-8 and TRBJ1-2, with TRBD1 matching over 7 bases. Germline CDR1 SGHVS, CDR2 FQNEAQ. V lost 5 bases and J lost 6; bases outside the gene matches: 6. The CDR3 contains 13 residues. CDR3 coding DNA: TGTGCCAGCAGCCCCGACAGGGTGAATGGCTACACCTTC. This codes for CASSPDRVNGYTF. Variable domain in full (rest from reference TRBV7-8 and TRBJ1-2): GAGVSQSPRYKVAKRGQDVALRCDPISGHVSLFWYQQALGQGPEFLTYFQNEAQLDKSGLPSDRFFAERPEGSVSTLKIQRTQQEDSAVYLCASSPDRVNGYTFGSGTRLTVV.

The genes are TRBV2 and TRBJ2-7; TRBD2 is a possible D gene (6 bases). Between the trimmed V and J ends, which lost 8 bases and 3 bases, there was a span of 20 bases. Germline CDR1 reads SNHLY; CDR2 reads FYNNEI. The CDR3 loop spans 15 amino acids. The CDR3 is CASGGDDSSVYEQYF. The CDR3 nucleotides are TGTGCCAGCGGCGGGGACGATTCCTCTGTCTACGAGCAGTACTTC.

The V gene is TRBV9, the J gene TRBJ2-2; 10 bases are shared with TRBD2. Germline V gives CDR1 SGDLS, CDR2 YYNGEE. V gave up 0 bases and J gave up 6 bases; unmatched junction bases: 11. The CDR3 has 18 residues. CDR3 nucleotides: TGTGCCAGCAGCGTAGCTACTAGCGGGAAGGATGAGGCCGGGGAGCTGTTTTTT. Its protein is CASSVATSGKDEAGELFF.

The chain has TRBV6-1 and TRBJ2-5; D may match TRBD1 or TRBD2 (6 bases each). Trimming took 0 bases from V and 1 from J, leaving 9 bases between them. Looked up from germline, CDR1 is MNHNS and CDR2 is SASEGT. The CDR3 contains 15 residues. Here the CDR3 DNA reads TGTGCCAGCAGTGAAGCCGGGGGCTCCCAAGAGACCCAGTACTTC. Translating gives CASSEAGGSQETQYF.

The J gene is TRBJ2-5, the V gene TRBV5-6; D is undetermined. The germline V and J ends were trimmed by 7 bases and 2 bases, with 12 bases remaining between them. The CDR3 extends over 13 amino acids. From germline, CDR1 is SGHDT and CDR2 YYEEEE. The CDR3 loop is CASAALSQETQYF. The CDR3 bases are TGTGCCAGCGCGGCCCTCTCTCAAGAGACCCAGTACTTC.

This clonotype showed up just a few times. At one of its ends the junction is not consistent with the germline gene, which may arise from a read error. This sequence joins TRBV7-9 and TRBJ2-7; 7 bases are shared with TRBD1. CDR3 size: 13 residues. Per germline, CDR1 SEHNR and CDR2 FQNEAQ (reference sequence). The CDR3 sequence is CASSMDRSSEQYF. Here the CDR3 DNA reads TGTGCCAGCAGCATGGACAGGTCCTCCGAGCAGTACTTC. The variable domain in full, with the rest retrieved from reference TRBV7-9 and TRBJ2-7, is DTGVSQNPRHKITKRGQNVTFRCDPISEHNRLYWYRQTLGQGPEFLTYFQNEAQLEKSRLLSDRFSAERPKGSFSTLEIQRTEQGDSAMYLCASSMDRSSEQYFGPGTRLTVT.

This chain joins TRBV7-8 and TRBJ2-5; D might be TRBD1 (6 bases). CDR3 size: 14 residues. The V gene's germline CDR1 is SGHVS and CDR2 FQNEAQ. The ends were cut back, 4 bases at V and 2 bases at J, with 11 bases in the middle. DNA for the CDR3: TGTGCCAGCAGCTCAGGGGTAGGGCAAGAGACCCAGTACTTC. Its translation is CASSSGVGQETQYF.

The chain links TRBV9 to TRBJ2-1, with D perhaps matching TRBD2 (6 bases). The ends were cut back, 3 bases at V and 2 bases at J, with 12 bases in the middle. The CDR3 consists of 15 residues. Germline CDR1 and CDR2: SGDLS and YYNGEE. The CDR3 nucleotides are TGTGCCAGCAGCGCTGGGCTAGCGACCTACAATGAGCAGTTCTTC. Protein: CASSAGLATYNEQFF.

The gene calls are TRBV14 and TRBJ2-1; 9 bases line up with TRBD2. V lost 4 bases, J lost 1 base, and 11 bases stayed unmatched. In germline, CDR1 is SGHDN, CDR2 FVKESK. The CDR3 contains 18 residues. The CDR3 DNA reads TGTGCCAGCAGCCCCCTTGACCTAGCGGGACGATCCTACAATGAGCAGTTCTTC. This gives the protein CASSPLDLAGRSYNEQFF.

The chain is built from TRBV4-1 and TRBJ2-7; D is unresolved. This CDR3 spans 14 amino acids. Trimming stripped 0 bases from V and 2 bases from J, with 8 bases between. From germline, CDR1 is MGHRA and CDR2 YSYEKL. DNA of the CDR3: TGCGCCAGCAGCCAAGATTTGCAGGCCTACGAGCAGTACTTC. It encodes CASSQDLQAYEQYF.

The rearrangement links TRBV20-1 to TRBJ2-2; D tentatively reads TRBD1 or TRBD2 (6 bases each). Germline values: CDR1 DFQATT, CDR2 SNEGSKA (reference sequence). The CDR3 consists of 17 residues. The V and J ends lost 2 bases and 3 bases respectively, with 19 bases between them. As DNA, the CDR3 is TGCAGTGCTAGATTAGGTTTATCAGGGGAGGACACCGGGGAGCTGTTTTTT. Protein sequence: CSARLGLSGEDTGELFF.

The chain employs TRBV6-4 and TRBJ2-2; 7 nucleotides line up with TRBD1. With 2 bases clipped from V and 2 bases from J, the junction kept 5 bases outside the gene matches. There are 16 residues in the CDR3. Per the germline V gene, CDR1 is MRHNA and CDR2 is SNTAGT. The CDR3 DNA reads TGTGCCAGCAGTGACCAGGGGGACCTTAACACCGGGGAGCTGTTTTTT. This gives the protein CASSDQGDLNTGELFF.

The CDR3 region is CASKTRAGANVLTF. CDR3 DNA sequence: TGTGCCAGCAAAACCCGCGCGGGGGCCAACGTCCTGACTTTC. J is TRBJ2-6 and V is TRBV27; D unclear. V lost 7 bases to trimming and J lost 4 bases, with 11 bases between them. CDR1 and CDR2 from the germline V gene are MNHEY and SMNVEV (reference sequence). CDR3 length equals 14 residues.

This clonotype occurred once. V and J are TRBV3-1 and TRBJ1-4; 8 bases agree with TRBD1. The CDR3 totals 14 residues. Germline CDR1 and CDR2: LGHDT and YNNKEL (reference sequence). Losses at the gene ends were 2 bases for V and 8 bases for J; bases not matched to a gene: 4. In DNA form, the CDR3 reads TGTGCCAGCAGCCAACGAGGGACAGGAGAAAAACTGTTTTTT. Translating gives CASSQRGTGEKLFF. Filled out from reference TRBV3-1 and TRBJ1-4, the complete variable domain reads DTAVSQTPKYLVTQMGNDKSIKCEQNLGHDTMYWYKQDSKKFLKIMFSYNNKELIINETVPNRFSPKSPDKAHLNLHINSLELGDSAVYFCASSQRGTGEKLFFGSGTQLSVL.

The chain carries TRBV15 and TRBJ1-5, with TRBD1 identical over 7 bases. This CDR3 spans 14 amino acids. Germline trimming cut 5 bases from V and 7 bases from J; bases unmatched to any gene: 8. Germline V gene lookup returns CDR1 LNHNV and CDR2 YYDKDF (reference sequence). The DNA of the CDR3 is TGTGCCACCAGCGAAGACAGGGTAGGCCAGCCCCAGCATTTT. As protein: CATSEDRVGQPQHF. The full variable domain, rest sourced from reference TRBV15 and TRBJ1-5, is DAMVIQNPRYQVTQFGKPVTLSCSQTLNHNVMYWYQQKSSQAPKLLFHYYDKDFNNEADTPDNFQSRRPNTSFCFLDIRSPGLGDTAMYLCATSEDRVGQPQHFGDGTRLSIL.

The V and J genes are TRBV15 and TRBJ2-7; 7 bases map to TRBD2. V trimming: 4 bases; J trimming: 4 bases; junction bases outside the gene matches: 7. The germline CDR1 and CDR2 sequences are LNHNV and YYDKDF (reference sequence). The CDR3 extends over 14 amino acids. CDR3 bases: TGTGCCACCAGCAACGGAATAGCGGGTTACGAGCAGTACTTC. Translation: CATSNGIAGYEQYF.

The rearrangement links TRBV20-1 to TRBJ2-3, with TRBD2 identical over 10 bases. The CDR3 is made up of 15 amino acids. J lost 4 bases, V lost 5 bases, and 9 bases had no gene match. CDR1 and CDR2 (germline): DFQATT, SNEGSKA (reference sequence). The CDR3 here is CSADPQREGPDTQYF. CDR3 DNA: TGCAGTGCTGATCCCCAGCGGGAGGGCCCAGATACGCAGTATTTT.

CDR3 amino acids: CAWTQGGAIDEQFF. CDR3 sequence (DNA): TGTGCCTGGACCCAGGGGGGGGCAATCGATGAGCAGTTCTTC. The V and J genes are TRBV30 and TRBJ2-1, with D possibly called TRBD1 or TRBD2 (7 bases each). V was clipped by 4 bases and J by 8 bases, with 18 bases between them. This CDR3 has 14 residues. Germline V CDR1 and CDR2: GTSNPN, SVGIG (reference sequence).

The rearrangement uses TRBV5-6 and TRBJ2-7; no firm D call. The germline V gene has CDR1 SGHDT and CDR2 YYEEEE. The ends were cut back, 3 bases at V and 1 base at J, with 8 bases in the middle. This CDR3 has 13 amino acids. The CDR3 DNA reads TGTGCCAGCAGCTGGACGTATTCCTACGAGCAGTACTTC. Amino acids: CASSWTYSYEQYF. Together with reference TRBV5-6 and TRBJ2-7, the CDR3 gives the full variable domain: DAGVTQSPTHLIKTRGQQVTLRCSPKSGHDTVSWYQQALGQGPQFIFQYYEEEERQRGNFPDRFSGHQFPNYSSELNVNALLLGDSALYLCASSWTYSYEQYFGPGTRLTVT.

The chain combines TRBV4-2 with TRBJ2-1; 7 positions match TRBD2. CDR3 length: 13 amino acids. V dropped 1 base and J dropped 9; count of bases not matched to a gene: 3. The germline CDR1 and CDR2 sequences are LGHNA and YNFKEQ. The CDR3 DNA reads as TGTGCCAGCAGCCAAGTCGGGGGGACTGAGCAGTTCTTC. Translation gives CASSQVGGTEQFF.

V and J are TRBV19 and TRBJ1-2; D is undetermined. The CDR3 consists of 11 residues. Germline loops: CDR1 LNHDA, CDR2 SQIVND (reference sequence). The ends were cut back, 8 bases at V and 4 bases at J, with 8 bases in the middle. Written as DNA, the CDR3 is TGTGCCAGTGAAGCAGGCTATGGCTACACCTTC. The encoded protein is CASEAGYGYTF.

This rearrangement joins TRBV11-3 to TRBJ2-4; 10 bases match TRBD2. The CDR3 covers 15 residues. Germline values: CDR1 SGHNT, CDR2 YENEEA. Losses at the gene ends were 5 bases for V and 8 bases for J; bases not matched to a gene: 9. The CDR3 sequence is CASSPLAGEGDIQYF. DNA for the CDR3: TGTGCCAGCAGCCCTCTAGCGGGAGAGGGGGACATTCAGTACTTC.